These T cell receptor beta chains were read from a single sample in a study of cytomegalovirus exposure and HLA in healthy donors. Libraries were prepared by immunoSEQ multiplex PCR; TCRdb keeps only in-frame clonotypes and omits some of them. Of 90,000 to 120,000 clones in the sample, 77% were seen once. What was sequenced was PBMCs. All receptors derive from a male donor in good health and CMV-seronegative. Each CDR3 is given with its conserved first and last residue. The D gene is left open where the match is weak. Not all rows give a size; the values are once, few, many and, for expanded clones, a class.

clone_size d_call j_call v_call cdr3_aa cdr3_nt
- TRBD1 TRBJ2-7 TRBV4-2 CASSQAGQGGEQYF TGTGCCAGCAGCCAAGCTGGACAGGGTGGCGAGCAGTACTTC
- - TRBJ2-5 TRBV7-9 CASSLTAGLQSRDQYF TGTGCCAGCAGCTTAACCGCGGGGCTACAATCAAGAGACCAGTACTTC
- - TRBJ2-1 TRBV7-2 CASSSLASSYNEQFF TGTGCCAGCAGTTCCCTAGCAAGCTCCTACAATGAGCAGTTCTTC
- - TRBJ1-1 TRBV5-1 CASSAIGGNTEAFF TGCGCCAGCAGCGCCATCGGGGGTAACACTGAAGCTTTCTTT
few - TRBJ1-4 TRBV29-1 CSVAGPTNEKLFF TGCAGCGTTGCAGGGCCAACTAATGAAAAACTGTTTTTT
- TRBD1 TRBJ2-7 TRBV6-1 CASSLQDRDFPGYF TGTGCCAGCAGTCTCCAGGACAGGGATTTTCCTGGGTACTTC
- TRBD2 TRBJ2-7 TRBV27 CASSLLASGSHEQYF TGTGCCAGCAGTTTACTGGCTAGCGGGAGCCACGAGCAGTACTTC
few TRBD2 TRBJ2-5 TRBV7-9 CASSPSSTSGEETQYF TGTGCCAGCAGCCCCTCCTCGACTAGCGGAGAAGAGACCCAGTACTTC
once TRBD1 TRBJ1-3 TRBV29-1 CSVARQGTDGNTIYF TGCAGCGTTGCCCGACAGGGAACGGATGGAAACACCATATATTTT
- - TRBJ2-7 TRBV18 CASSPQARRAISYEQYF TGTGCCAGCTCACCGCAAGCCCGCAGGGCTATTAGCTACGAGCAGTACTTC
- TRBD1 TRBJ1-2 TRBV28 CASSSRGTGGGRGYTF TGTGCCAGCAGTTCGAGGGGAACAGGGGGCGGACGTGGCTACACCTTC
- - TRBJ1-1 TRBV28 CASSLPAGTEAFF TGTGCCAGCAGTTTACCCGCAGGGACTGAAGCTTTCTTT
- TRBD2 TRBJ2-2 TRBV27 CASSLSGRGNTGELFF TGTGCCAGCAGTCTAAGCGGGAGAGGGAACACCGGGGAGCTGTTTTTT
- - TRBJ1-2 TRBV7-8 CASSLKRGANYGYTF TGTGCCAGCAGCCTTAAGCGGGGGGCAAACTATGGCTACACCTTC
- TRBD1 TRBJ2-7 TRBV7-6 CASSPQGAVRGEQYF TGTGCCAGCAGCCCACAGGGGGCAGTACGTGGGGAGCAGTACTTC
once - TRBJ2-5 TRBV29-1 CSVDRSETQYF TGCAGCGTTGACAGGTCGGAGACCCAGTACTTC
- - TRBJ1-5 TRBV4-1 CASSQDVSYSNQPQHF TGCGCCAGCAGCCAAGATGTTTCGTATAGCAATCAGCCCCAGCATTTT
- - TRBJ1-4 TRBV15 CATSKNRENEKLFF TGTGCCACCAGCAAAAACAGGGAAAATGAAAAACTGTTTTTT
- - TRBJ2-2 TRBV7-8 CASSPDGGPNTGELFF TGTGCCAGCAGCCCAGATGGCGGGCCGAACACCGGGGAGCTGTTTTTT
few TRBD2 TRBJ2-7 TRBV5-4 CASSLPRSGGEQYF TGTGCCAGCAGCTTACCCCGAAGCGGGGGCGAGCAGTACTTC
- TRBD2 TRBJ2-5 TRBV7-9 CASSLGGLAGGPGKETQYF TGTGCCAGCAGCTTAGGTGGACTAGCGGGAGGGCCGGGAAAAGAGACCCAGTACTTC
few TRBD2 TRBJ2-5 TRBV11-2 CASSFSGTSGKRTQYF TGTGCCAGCAGCTTTTCCGGGACTAGCGGCAAAAGGACCCAGTACTTC
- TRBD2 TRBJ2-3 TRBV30 CAWSVVSGRTNTQYF TGTGCCTGGAGTGTAGTTAGCGGGAGGACAAATACGCAGTATTTT
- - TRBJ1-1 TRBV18 CASSIQGGPNTEAFF TGTGCCAGCTCAATCCAGGGAGGACCGAACACTGAAGCTTTCTTT
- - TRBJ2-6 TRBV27 CASSLRQGKPGANVLTF TGTGCCAGCAGCCTCCGGCAGGGTAAGCCTGGGGCCAACGTCCTGACTTTC
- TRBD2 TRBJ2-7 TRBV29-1 CSVEDGTSAYEQYF TGCAGCGTTGAAGATGGCACTAGCGCCTACGAGCAGTACTTC
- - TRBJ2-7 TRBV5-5 CASSPRGEGVLVYEQYF TGTGCCAGCAGCCCACGAGGTGAAGGGGTCCTCGTCTACGAGCAGTACTTC
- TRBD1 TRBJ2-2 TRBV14 CASSQDLQGARTGELFF TGTGCCAGCAGCCAAGATCTTCAGGGGGCGCGCACCGGGGAGCTGTTTTTT
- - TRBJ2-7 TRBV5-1 CASSLVWESSYEQYF TGCGCCAGCAGCTTGGTGTGGGAGAGCTCCTACGAGCAGTACTTC
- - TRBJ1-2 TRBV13 CASSTRVFGGYTF TGTGCCAGCAGCACCAGGGTCTTCGGTGGCTACACCTTC
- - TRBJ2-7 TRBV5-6 CASSLAAGVYEQYF TGTGCCAGCAGCTTGGCGGCAGGGGTTTACGAGCAGTACTTC
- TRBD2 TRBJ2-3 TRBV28 CASSLLGLAGGLPSTDTQYF TGTGCCAGCAGTTTATTAGGACTAGCGGGAGGCCTACCTAGCACAGATACGCAGTATTTT
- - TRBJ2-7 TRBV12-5 CASAPGEHEQYF TGTGCTAGTGCACCCGGGGAGCACGAGCAGTACTTC
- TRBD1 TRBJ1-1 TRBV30 CAWSRDSKPNTEAFF TGTGCCTGGAGCCGGGACAGCAAACCGAACACTGAAGCTTTCTTT
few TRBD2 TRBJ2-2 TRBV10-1 CASSEIPSGAGELFF TGCGCCAGCAGTGAGATCCCTAGCGGGGCCGGGGAGCTGTTTTTT
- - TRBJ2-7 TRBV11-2 CASSQARVHEQYF TGTGCCAGCAGCCAAGCCAGGGTCCACGAGCAGTACTTC
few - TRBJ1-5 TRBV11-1 CASSLELNQPQHF TGTGCCAGCAGCTTGGAGCTGAATCAGCCCCAGCATTTT
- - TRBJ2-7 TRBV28 CASSLSSYEQYF TGTGCCAGCAGTTTATCATCCTACGAGCAGTACTTC
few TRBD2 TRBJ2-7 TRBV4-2 CASSQEGSGSSYEQYF TGTGCCAGCAGCCAAGAAGGTAGCGGGAGCTCCTACGAGCAGTACTTC
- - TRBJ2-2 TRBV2 CASSPPLAFTGELFF TGTGCCAGCAGCCCACCCCTAGCGTTCACCGGGGAGCTGTTTTTT
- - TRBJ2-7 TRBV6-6 CASSSRWRDNEQYF TGTGCCAGCAGTAGCCGTTGGCGGGATAACGAGCAGTACTTC
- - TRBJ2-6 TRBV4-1 CASSQYISGANVLTF TGCGCCAGCAGCCAATATATCTCTGGGGCCAACGTCCTGACTTTC
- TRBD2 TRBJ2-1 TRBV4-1 CASSQGTSGYNEQFF TGCGCCAGCAGCCAAGGCACTAGCGGGTACAATGAGCAGTTCTTC
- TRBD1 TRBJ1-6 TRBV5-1 CASSIGQVNTYSPLHF TGCGCCAGCAGCATAGGACAGGTCAATACTTATTCACCCCTCCACTTT
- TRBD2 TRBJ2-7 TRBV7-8 CASSLSGGSSYEQYF TGTGCCAGCAGCTTGAGTGGCGGGAGCAGTTACGAGCAGTACTTC
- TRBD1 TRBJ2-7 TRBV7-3 CASSLTGTGTYEQYF TGTGCCAGCAGCTTAACCGGGACAGGTACCTACGAGCAGTACTTC
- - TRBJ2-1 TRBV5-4 CASSLEGHDYNEQFF TGTGCCAGCAGCCTGGAGGGACACGACTACAATGAGCAGTTCTTC
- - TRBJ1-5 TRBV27 CASSFSQGPNQPQHF TGTGCCAGCAGTTTCTCCCAGGGGCCCAATCAGCCCCAGCATTTT
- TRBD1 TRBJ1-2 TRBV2 CASRPTGRGYTF TGTGCCAGCAGACCGACAGGGCGCGGCTACACCTTC
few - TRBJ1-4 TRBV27 CASSLRSYNEKLFF TGTGCCAGCAGTTTACGGTCCTACAATGAAAAACTGTTTTTT
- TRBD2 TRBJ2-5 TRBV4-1 CASSPRLADEQETQYF TGCGCCAGCAGCCCGAGACTAGCTGACGAGCAAGAGACCCAGTACTTC